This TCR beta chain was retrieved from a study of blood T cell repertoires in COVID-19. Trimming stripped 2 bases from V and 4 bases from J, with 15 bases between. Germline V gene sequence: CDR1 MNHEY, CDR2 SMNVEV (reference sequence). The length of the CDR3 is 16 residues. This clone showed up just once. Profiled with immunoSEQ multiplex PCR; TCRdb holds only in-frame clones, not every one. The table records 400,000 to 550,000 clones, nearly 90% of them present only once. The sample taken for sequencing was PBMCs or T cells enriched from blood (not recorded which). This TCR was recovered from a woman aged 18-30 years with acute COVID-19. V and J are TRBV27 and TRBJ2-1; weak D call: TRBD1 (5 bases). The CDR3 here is CASSLIGRKGYNEQFF. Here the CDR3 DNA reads TGTGCCAGCAGTTTAATAGGGCGGAAGGGGTACAATGAGCAGTTCTTC.